These T cell receptor beta chains were read from a single sample in a study of T cells in Graves' hyperthyroidism and ophthalmopathy. TCRdb re-analysed the multiplex PCR reads in MiXCR, keeping a single row per CDR3 protein. The data contain about 400,000 distinct CDR3 sequences, around 15% of them singletons. What was sequenced was blood. These receptors all stem from a man between 18 and 35 years old with Graves' ophthalmopathy. Each CDR3 is given with its conserved first and last residue. D genes are given only for firm matches. Where a row states a size, it is once, few, many or the class of an expanded clone; other rows omit it.

v_gene	j_gene	abundance	d_gene	CDR3nt	CDR3aa
TRBV20-1	TRBJ2-1	many	TRBD2	TGCAGTGCTCGTGCGGGACTAGCGGGAGTAAGTTTTAATGAGCAGTTCTTC	CSARAGLAGVSFNEQFF
TRBV6-1	TRBJ1-2	many	-	TGTGCCAGCAGTGAATTTGCCGAAGTTTATGGCTACACCTTC	CASSEFAEVYGYTF
TRBV7-9	TRBJ2-3	many	TRBD1	TGTGCCAGCAGCCAGGACAGGGTCGCAGATACGCAGTATTTT	CASSQDRVADTQYF
TRBV4-2	TRBJ2-1	few	TRBD2	TGTGCCAGCAGCCATGTCCTAGCGGGGACCCACAATGAGCAGTTCTTC	CASSHVLAGTHNEQFF
TRBV10-3	TRBJ2-7	-	TRBD1	TGTGCCATCAGTGGGGGTACAGGGGGCTGGAGCGAGCAGTACTTT	CAISGGTGGWSEQYF
TRBV19	TRBJ1-2	-	-	TGTGCCAGTAGTATCAGGACATCTAACTATGGCTACACCTTC	CASSIRTSNYGYTF
TRBV30	TRBJ2-5	many	-	TGTGCCTGGACAGGACCACCCGAGACCCAGTACTTC	CAWTGPPETQYF
TRBV9	TRBJ2-1	-	TRBD2	TGTGCCAGCAGCGTAGTCGCGGGAGGGACATCCTACAATGAGCAGTTCTTC	CASSVVAGGTSYNEQFF
TRBV11-2	TRBJ2-1	-	TRBD2	TGTGCCAGCAGCTTAAGGGCTAGCGGGAGCTGGAATGAGCAGTTCTTC	CASSLRASGSWNEQFF
TRBV15	TRBJ2-2	-	TRBD2	TGTGCCACCAGCAGAGATCTCGGACTAGCGGGAGGTCCCGGGGAGCTGTTTTTT	CATSRDLGLAGGPGELFF
TRBV7-9	TRBJ1-1	few	-	TGTGCCAGCAGCACCTCGGAATCTGGGGGCACTGAAGCTTTCTTT	CASSTSESGGTEAFF
TRBV7-9	TRBJ1-1	many	-	TGTGCCAGCAGCTCTGAAGCTTTCTTT	CASSSEAFF
TRBV7-8	TRBJ2-7	many	-	TGTGCCAGCAGCTTATTTATTAGCGGCTCCTACGAGCAGTACTTC	CASSLFISGSYEQYF
TRBV14	TRBJ2-3	-	TRBD2	TGTGCCAGCAGCCAAGTGGGCGGGTTGGGCAGCGGGAGAGTGGCAGGGTTAAGCACAGATACGCAGTATTTT	CASSQVGGLGSGRVAGLSTDTQYF
TRBV10-1	TRBJ2-2	-	TRBD2	TGCGCCAGCAGTGTTGGGCGGGAGGGATCCGGGGAGCTGTTTTTT	CASSVGREGSGELFF
TRBV27	TRBJ2-7	many	-	TGTGCCAGCAGTTTCACGACAGGATCTTACGAGCAGTACTTC	CASSFTTGSYEQYF
TRBV4-1	TRBJ2-2	few	-	TGCGCCAGCAGGGGGGGGACAGTTCGTGGCACCGGGGAGCTGTTTTTT	CASRGGTVRGTGELFF
TRBV5-1	TRBJ2-3	-	TRBD2	TGCGCCAGCCTCGATTATAGCGGGGGGGCCGCAGATACGCAGTATTTT	CASLDYSGGAADTQYF
TRBV20-1	TRBJ1-5	many	TRBD1	TGCAGTGCTAGGTGGGACAGGGGGGGACCTTATAGCAATCAGCCCCAGCATTTT	CSARWDRGGPYSNQPQHF
TRBV12-3/TRBV12-4	TRBJ1-1	many	-	TGTGCCAGTCAGGGGTTCGGGAACACTGAAGCTTTCTTT	CASQGFGNTEAFF
TRBV5-1	TRBJ2-5	few	TRBD2	TGCGCCAGCAGCGCCGGACTAGCGGGGCCCTTCCGGGAGACCCAGTACTTC	CASSAGLAGPFRETQYF
TRBV7-8	TRBJ2-6	many	-	TGTGCCAGCAGCCCCCGGTGGGGGCAGAGTTCTGGGGCCAACGTCCTGACTTTC	CASSPRWGQSSGANVLTF
TRBV20-1	TRBJ2-1	many	-	TGCAGTGCTAGGACTTACAATGACAATGAGCAGTTCTTC	CSARTYNDNEQFF
TRBV2	TRBJ2-5	many	-	TGTGCCAGCAGTGAATCCCTCTCCGCCGGGCCGTGGGAGACCCAGTACTTC	CASSESLSAGPWETQYF
TRBV27	TRBJ2-1	many	TRBD2	TGTGCCAGCAGTTTTAGCGGGCACCCCCTCAATGAGCAGTTCTTC	CASSFSGHPLNEQFF
TRBV5-6	TRBJ1-1	many	-	TGTGCCAGCAGCTTGAAGGTGAACACTGAAGCTTTCTTT	CASSLKVNTEAFF
TRBV5-1	TRBJ2-7	many	-	TGCGCCAGCAGCTCCGGGACAAATACCTACGAGCAGTACTTC	CASSSGTNTYEQYF
TRBV9	TRBJ1-2	-	TRBD1	TGTGCCAGCAGCGTAACGATCCGGGACAGGGATGGCTACACCTTC	CASSVTIRDRDGYTF
TRBV10-1	TRBJ2-2	-	-	TGCGCCAGCAGTGAGCTAAAGGTGGGAAACACCGGGGAGCTGTTTTTT	CASSELKVGNTGELFF
TRBV27	TRBJ1-5	many	TRBD1	TGTGCCAGCAGTTTGGGGACAGGGTGGGGGACGCCCCAGCATTTT	CASSLGTGWGTPQHF
TRBV5-1	TRBJ2-7	once	TRBD1	TGCGCCAGCACCACCGGGACAGGGACCCTCGAGCAGTACTTC	CASTTGTGTLEQYF
TRBV27	TRBJ1-1	-	TRBD1	TGTGCCAGCAGTACAGGGGCGGAGTTCGCGGCTTTCTTT	CASSTGAEFAAFF
TRBV5-6	TRBJ1-2	many	-	TGTGCCAGCAGCTTCATAGGGCCCAACTATGGCTACACCTTC	CASSFIGPNYGYTF
TRBV13	TRBJ2-3	-	-	TGTGCCAGCAGCCCCAGGGGCAGCAGCATAGATACGCAGTATTTT	CASSPRGSSIDTQYF
TRBV7-9	TRBJ1-3	few	TRBD1	TGTGCCAGCAGCAGGACAGGGGGCGGAAACACCATATATTTT	CASSRTGGGNTIYF
TRBV3-1	TRBJ2-7	many	TRBD2	TGTGCCAGCAGCCCCATCCAGCGGGGGCACTCCTACGAGCAGTACTTC	CASSPIQRGHSYEQYF
TRBV24-1	TRBJ2-3	few	-	TGTGCCACCAGTGACCCGGGGTCGGGCACAGATACGCAGTATTTT	CATSDPGSGTDTQYF